These T cell receptor beta chains were read from a single sample in a study of T cell repertoires in cytomegalovirus infection. Their antigens remain unidentified. From the reads, TCRdb called clonotypes with MiXCR, one entry per CDR3 protein. Among 300,000 to 400,000 distinct CDR3 sequences listed, 25% to 30% were seen once. The specimen comprised cultured PBMCs, sampled from culture after CMV antigen stimulation. The receptors were gathered from a human donor in good health (CMV status not recorded). Some clones in this sample may be carry-over from other donors' samples. The CDR3 runs from the conserved cysteine through the conserved F or W. D genes are given only for firm matches. Some rows have no size entry. The others give once, few or many, or a class for an expanded clone.

j_gene: TRBJ1-1; d_gene: TRBD1; abundance: NA; v_gene: TRBV9; CDR3nt: TGTGCCAGCAGCGTAGGGGCAGGGGGTGCGGCGGAAGCTTTCTTT; CDR3aa: CASSVGAGGAAEAFF
j_gene: TRBJ1-1; d_gene: NA; abundance: once; v_gene: TRBV10-3; CDR3nt: TGTGCCATCAGCCCAACGATCACTGAAGCTTTCTTT; CDR3aa: CAISPTITEAFF
j_gene: TRBJ1-2; d_gene: NA; abundance: few; v_gene: TRBV12-3/TRBV12-4; CDR3nt: TGTGCCAGCAGTACAGAGGCCCACTATGGCTACACCTTC; CDR3aa: CASSTEAHYGYTF
j_gene: TRBJ1-2; d_gene: NA; abundance: once; v_gene: TRBV12-3/TRBV12-4; CDR3nt: TGTGCCAGCAGTTTAGGGAATCGTGGCTACACCTTC; CDR3aa: CASSLGNRGYTF
j_gene: TRBJ1-1; d_gene: TRBD1; abundance: NA; v_gene: TRBV28; CDR3nt: TGTGCCAGCAGTTCCTGGACAGGGCGAACTGAAGCTTTCTTT; CDR3aa: CASSSWTGRTEAFF
j_gene: TRBJ2-1; d_gene: TRBD2; abundance: NA; v_gene: TRBV12-3/TRBV12-4; CDR3nt: TGTGCCAGCAGTTTGCGGCTAGCGGGCGTAGGGCAGTTCTTC; CDR3aa: CASSLRLAGVGQFF
j_gene: TRBJ1-2; d_gene: NA; abundance: few; v_gene: TRBV6-5; CDR3nt: TGTGCCAGCAGTTTCGGTAGTGGGCTGACAGGCTACACCTTC; CDR3aa: CASSFGSGLTGYTF
j_gene: TRBJ1-1; d_gene: NA; abundance: NA; v_gene: TRBV28; CDR3nt: TGTGCCAGCAGTTTACGTTCACCTATGGAAGCTTTCTTT; CDR3aa: CASSLRSPMEAFF
j_gene: TRBJ2-1; d_gene: NA; abundance: few; v_gene: TRBV15; CDR3nt: TGTGCCACCAGCGTTAGACTCGTCAACAATGAGCAGTTCTTC; CDR3aa: CATSVRLVNNEQFF
j_gene: TRBJ2-6; d_gene: NA; abundance: many; v_gene: TRBV9; CDR3nt: TGTGCCAGCAGCGCAAACCGTGGGGCCAACGTCCTGACTTTC; CDR3aa: CASSANRGANVLTF
j_gene: TRBJ2-1; d_gene: TRBD2; abundance: many; v_gene: TRBV7-8; CDR3nt: TGTGCCAGCAGGCCAACACTGCTAACTAGCGCGTCGGATTACAATGAGCAGTTCTTC; CDR3aa: CASRPTLLTSASDYNEQFF
j_gene: TRBJ1-2; d_gene: TRBD1; abundance: NA; v_gene: TRBV15; CDR3nt: TGTGCCACCAGGGGCAGGGGGGATAGGAACTATGGCTACACCTTC; CDR3aa: CATRGRGDRNYGYTF
j_gene: TRBJ1-5; d_gene: NA; abundance: NA; v_gene: TRBV30; CDR3nt: TGTGCCTGGAGTGTACGGGGCCGTCAGCCCCAGCATTTT; CDR3aa: CAWSVRGRQPQHF
j_gene: TRBJ1-6; d_gene: NA; abundance: NA; v_gene: TRBV15; CDR3nt: TGTGCCACCAGCAGAGAAGCGAACTCACCCCTCCACTTT; CDR3aa: CATSREANSPLHF
j_gene: TRBJ1-2; d_gene: NA; abundance: few; v_gene: TRBV7-2; CDR3nt: TGTGCCAGCAGTCCCCCGGGGAACTATGGCTACACCTTC; CDR3aa: CASSPPGNYGYTF
j_gene: TRBJ2-2; d_gene: TRBD2; abundance: NA; v_gene: TRBV7-2; CDR3nt: TGTGCCAGCAGCAGTCTAGCGGGAGCTTCCGCGAACACCGGGGAGCTGTTTTTT; CDR3aa: CASSSLAGASANTGELFF
j_gene: TRBJ2-1; d_gene: NA; abundance: NA; v_gene: TRBV18; CDR3nt: TGTGCCAGCTCACCACCGAACGGTGGGGAGTTCTTC; CDR3aa: CASSPPNGGEFF
j_gene: TRBJ1-1; d_gene: TRBD1; abundance: NA; v_gene: TRBV5-1; CDR3nt: TGCGCCAGCAGCCCCCACTCGACAGGGGGCCACACTGAAGCTTTCTTT; CDR3aa: CASSPHSTGGHTEAFF
j_gene: TRBJ1-2; d_gene: TRBD1; abundance: once; v_gene: TRBV25-1; CDR3nt: TGTGCCAGCAGTGAAGTGAAGGGGGCAGGGTATGGCTACACCTTC; CDR3aa: CASSEVKGAGYGYTF
j_gene: TRBJ2-1; d_gene: TRBD1; abundance: few; v_gene: TRBV10-3; CDR3nt: TGTGCCATCAGTGAGTCTAGGGACAGGGGGCGCCCACTGCGATACAATGAGCAGTTCTTC; CDR3aa: CAISESRDRGRPLRYNEQFF
j_gene: TRBJ1-1; d_gene: TRBD1; abundance: NA; v_gene: TRBV7-8; CDR3nt: TGTGCCAGCAGCCCGAGGGGGACAGGGGGTATTAACACTGAAGCTTTCTTT; CDR3aa: CASSPRGTGGINTEAFF
j_gene: TRBJ1-1; d_gene: TRBD1; abundance: NA; v_gene: TRBV19; CDR3nt: TGTGCCAGTAGTACCACCCCAGGACAGGGACGTGCTTTCTTT; CDR3aa: CASSTTPGQGRAFF
j_gene: TRBJ2-3; d_gene: NA; abundance: NA; v_gene: TRBV27; CDR3nt: TGTGCCAGCAGTTCATTCGGCACAGATACGCAGTATTTT; CDR3aa: CASSSFGTDTQYF
j_gene: TRBJ1-5; d_gene: TRBD1; abundance: NA; v_gene: TRBV9; CDR3nt: TGTGCCAGCAGCGAGGGACAGACGGGTCAGCCCCAGCATTTT; CDR3aa: CASSEGQTGQPQHF
j_gene: TRBJ2-1; d_gene: NA; abundance: NA; v_gene: TRBV7-8; CDR3nt: TGTGCCAGCAGGCCTACTAGGGGGACGGGTGAGCAGTTCTTC; CDR3aa: CASRPTRGTGEQFF
j_gene: TRBJ2-7; d_gene: TRBD2; abundance: few; v_gene: TRBV4-1; CDR3nt: TGCGCCAGCAGCCAAGATTCGGCTAGCGGAATGTACGAGCAGTACTTC; CDR3aa: CASSQDSASGMYEQYF
j_gene: TRBJ2-1; d_gene: NA; abundance: few; v_gene: TRBV7-9; CDR3nt: TGTGCCAGCAGCCCGGACACTCGTGAACCCTACAATGAGCAGTTCTTC; CDR3aa: CASSPDTREPYNEQFF
j_gene: TRBJ2-2; d_gene: NA; abundance: NA; v_gene: TRBV11-2; CDR3nt: TGTGCCAGCAGCTTAGAGCTGCTAGCCCTTACCGGGGAGCTGTTTTTT; CDR3aa: CASSLELLALTGELFF